Included here is one T cell receptor (beta chain) sequence, with context. Its target is not known. This may arise from a read error, as a much more abundant clone is one base away. The data stem from a study of shared clonotypes between healthy human individuals. Study-level points and caveats: Expectations were that clonotype sharing among donors would be affected by sequencing depth.

With ten immunoSEQ deep assay plates, unsorted PBMC DNA underwent sequencing. Profiled with immunoSEQ multiplex PCR; TCRdb holds only in-frame clones, not every one. Found here are approximately 500,000 clones, approximately 84% of them singletons; the top ten hold approximately 12%. There are 12 residues in the CDR3. Germline lookup yields CDR1 MNHNY and CDR2 SVGAGI (reference sequence). Trimming removed 6 bases from V and 4 bases from J, with 7 bases in between. Sequenced sample: PBMCs. V is TRBV6-6 and J is TRBJ1-3; no clear D. The sequence derives from a woman aged 40 to 50 in good health. Some clones in this sample may be carry-over from other donors' samples. The CDR3 DNA reads TGTGCCAGCAGCCGCAGGGGAAACACCATATATTTT. Protein: CASSRRGNTIYF.